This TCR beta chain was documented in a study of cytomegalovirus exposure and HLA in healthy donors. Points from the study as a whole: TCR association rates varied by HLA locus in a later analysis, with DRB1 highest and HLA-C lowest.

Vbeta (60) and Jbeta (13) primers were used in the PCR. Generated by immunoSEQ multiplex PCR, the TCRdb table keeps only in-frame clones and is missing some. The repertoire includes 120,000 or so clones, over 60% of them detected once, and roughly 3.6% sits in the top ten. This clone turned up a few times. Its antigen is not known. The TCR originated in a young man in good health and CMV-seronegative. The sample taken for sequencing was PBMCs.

The CDR3 nucleotides are TGTGCCAGCAGCTCCTGGGACGGGGGGTTGAACCACGAGCAGTACTTC. Amino acids: CASSSWDGGLNHEQYF. The rearrangement uses TRBV11-2 and TRBJ2-7, with 7 bases matching TRBD2. This CDR3 is 16 amino acids long. The V segment lost 4 bases and the J segment 5 bases; nucleotides outside the gene matches: 14. Germline loops: CDR1 SGHAT, CDR2 FQNNGV.